These T cell receptor beta chains were read from a single sample in a study of human T cells and chemical hapten exposure. TCRdb redid the calling of the RACE reads with MiXCR, one entry per CDR3 protein. The table records fewer than 400,000 distinct CDR3 sequences, approximately 6.3% of them present only once. This specimen was whole blood, taken in connection with sensitization to the hapten diphenylcyclopropenone (DPC). These receptors originate from a woman under 30 with alopecia areata. Some clones in this sample may be carry-over from other donors' samples. Each CDR3 is given with its conserved first and last residue. A D gene is named only where the DNA matches it firmly. Some rows mark clone size as missing; the rest say once, few, many or name a class of expanded clone.

clone size: few; J gene: TRBJ2-3; D gene: .; V gene: TRBV3-1; CDR3 protein: CASSLNPNNVDTQYF; CDR3 DNA: TGTGCCAGCAGCCTCAACCCCAATAATGTAGATACGCAGTATTTT
clone size: many; J gene: TRBJ2-3; D gene: .; V gene: TRBV7-2; CDR3 protein: CASSLGVGPSTDTQYF; CDR3 DNA: TGTGCCAGCAGCTTAGGGGTGGGGCCGAGCACAGATACGCAGTATTTT
clone size: .; J gene: TRBJ1-1; D gene: TRBD1; V gene: TRBV5-1; CDR3 protein: CASSLTKTGGTEAFF; CDR3 DNA: TGCGCCAGCAGCTTGACTAAGACAGGGGGCACTGAAGCTTTCTTT
clone size: few; J gene: TRBJ1-2; D gene: .; V gene: TRBV7-9; CDR3 protein: CASSFRGRADGYTF; CDR3 DNA: TGTGCCAGCAGCTTTAGGGGCAGGGCCGATGGCTACACCTTC
clone size: few; J gene: TRBJ1-5; D gene: .; V gene: TRBV4-2; CDR3 protein: CASSQDPNQPQHF; CDR3 DNA: TGTGCCAGCAGCCAAGACCCCAATCAGCCCCAGCATTTT
clone size: .; J gene: TRBJ1-6; D gene: .; V gene: TRBV3-1; CDR3 protein: CASSQKEDTLDNSPLHF; CDR3 DNA: TGTGCCAGCAGCCAAAAGGAGGACACCCTCGATAATTCACCCCTCCACTTT
clone size: .; J gene: TRBJ2-3; D gene: .; V gene: TRBV13; CDR3 protein: CASSPTFDNYTDTQYF; CDR3 DNA: TGTGCCAGCAGCCCGACCTTCGACAACTACACAGATACGCAGTATTTT
clone size: few; J gene: TRBJ1-3; D gene: .; V gene: TRBV16; CDR3 protein: CASSQLGDSSVGNTIYF; CDR3 DNA: TGTGCCAGCAGCCAATTAGGGGACTCCAGCGTGGGAAACACCATATATTTT
clone size: few; J gene: TRBJ1-4; D gene: .; V gene: TRBV27; CDR3 protein: CASSWTDRFEKLFF; CDR3 DNA: TGTGCCAGCAGCTGGACGGACCGTTTCGAAAAACTGTTTTTT
clone size: few; J gene: TRBJ1-1; D gene: .; V gene: TRBV28; CDR3 protein: CASSFFAFGNTEAFF; CDR3 DNA: TGTGCCAGCAGTTTCTTCGCCTTCGGGAACACTGAAGCTTTCTTT
clone size: .; J gene: TRBJ1-2; D gene: .; V gene: TRBV12-3/TRBV12-4; CDR3 protein: CASSFIGEGYGYTF; CDR3 DNA: TGTGCCAGCAGTTTTATTGGGGAAGGGTATGGCTACACCTTC
clone size: few; J gene: TRBJ1-5; D gene: .; V gene: TRBV6-2/TRBV6-3; CDR3 protein: CASSYKTVQPQHF; CDR3 DNA: TGTGCCAGCAGTTACAAAACGGTTCAGCCCCAGCATTTT
clone size: many; J gene: TRBJ2-2; D gene: .; V gene: TRBV7-3; CDR3 protein: CASSAKPGGTGELFF; CDR3 DNA: TGTGCCAGCAGCGCGAAACCCGGGGGTACCGGGGAGCTGTTTTTT
clone size: few; J gene: TRBJ2-5; D gene: TRBD2; V gene: TRBV6-2/TRBV6-3; CDR3 protein: CASSYFSGGTKTQYF; CDR3 DNA: TGTGCCAGCAGTTACTTTAGCGGGGGAACCAAGACCCAGTACTTC
clone size: many; J gene: TRBJ2-5; D gene: TRBD1; V gene: TRBV6-5; CDR3 protein: CASSPGQGRETQYF; CDR3 DNA: TGTGCCAGCAGTCCTGGACAGGGTCGAGAGACCCAGTACTTC
clone size: few; J gene: TRBJ2-5; D gene: .; V gene: TRBV7-2; CDR3 protein: CASSPDPIDRLSQETQYF; CDR3 DNA: TGTGCCAGCAGCCCAGACCCAATAGACAGGCTATCTCAAGAGACCCAGTACTTC
clone size: .; J gene: TRBJ1-1; D gene: TRBD1; V gene: TRBV6-5; CDR3 protein: CASSRGLTEAFF; CDR3 DNA: TGTGCCAGCAGCAGGGGGCTTACTGAAGCTTTCTTT
clone size: few; J gene: TRBJ2-3; D gene: TRBD1; V gene: TRBV12-3/TRBV12-4; CDR3 protein: CASSPVTGVSTDTQYF; CDR3 DNA: TGTGCCAGCAGTCCAGTGACAGGGGTTAGCACAGATACGCAGTATTTT
clone size: few; J gene: TRBJ2-2; D gene: .; V gene: TRBV13; CDR3 protein: CASSLIGRTGELFF; CDR3 DNA: TGTGCCAGCAGCTTAATAGGGCGCACCGGGGAGCTGTTTTTT
clone size: few; J gene: TRBJ1-2; D gene: .; V gene: TRBV6-5; CDR3 protein: CASSYQDRNYGYTF; CDR3 DNA: TGTGCCAGCAGTTACCAGGACAGAAACTATGGCTACACCTTC
clone size: .; J gene: TRBJ1-4; D gene: .; V gene: TRBV5-1; CDR3 protein: CASSLEGTWPNEKLFF; CDR3 DNA: TGCGCCAGCAGCTTGGAGGGTACGTGGCCTAATGAAAAACTGTTTTTT
clone size: .; J gene: TRBJ2-7; D gene: TRBD1; V gene: TRBV4-1; CDR3 protein: CASSRGAGGWMQNSYEQYF; CDR3 DNA: TGCGCCAGCAGCCGTGGGGCAGGGGGCTGGATGCAGAACTCCTACGAGCAGTACTTC
clone size: few; J gene: TRBJ2-6; D gene: TRBD2; V gene: TRBV7-2; CDR3 protein: CASSLVLAGASGANVLTF; CDR3 DNA: TGTGCCAGCAGCTTAGTACTAGCGGGGGCCTCTGGGGCCAACGTCCTGACTTTC
clone size: few; J gene: TRBJ2-5; D gene: .; V gene: TRBV10-3; CDR3 protein: CAIRNFSQTQYF; CDR3 DNA: TGTGCCATCAGGAATTTTTCCCAGACCCAGTACTTC
clone size: .; J gene: TRBJ2-3; D gene: .; V gene: TRBV18; CDR3 protein: CASSPPAEGGPGDTQYF; CDR3 DNA: TGTGCCAGCTCACCACCTGCCGAGGGGGGCCCTGGAGATACGCAGTATTTT
clone size: .; J gene: TRBJ1-5; D gene: .; V gene: TRBV4-1; CDR3 protein: CASSQDPQAPRFGNQPQHF; CDR3 DNA: TGCGCCAGCAGCCAAGATCCCCAAGCCCCGAGATTTGGCAATCAGCCCCAGCATTTT
clone size: few; J gene: TRBJ2-1; D gene: TRBD2; V gene: TRBV12-3/TRBV12-4; CDR3 protein: CASRSRLAGAPNEQFF; CDR3 DNA: TGTGCCAGCAGGAGCCGACTAGCGGGGGCTCCCAATGAGCAGTTCTTC
clone size: many; J gene: TRBJ2-7; D gene: .; V gene: TRBV15; CDR3 protein: CATSREGARFEQYF; CDR3 DNA: TGTGCCACCAGCAGGGAGGGGGCGCGTTTCGAGCAGTACTTC
clone size: many; J gene: TRBJ2-3; D gene: TRBD2; V gene: TRBV7-2; CDR3 protein: CASSFPLTSRGGYTQYF; CDR3 DNA: TGTGCCAGCAGCTTTCCACTGACTAGCCGCGGCGGATATACGCAGTATTTT
clone size: few; J gene: TRBJ2-5; D gene: .; V gene: TRBV10-3; CDR3 protein: CAIASRELPETQYF; CDR3 DNA: TGTGCCATCGCCAGCAGGGAACTACCAGAGACCCAGTACTTC
clone size: many; J gene: TRBJ2-3; D gene: .; V gene: TRBV6-5; CDR3 protein: CASSSTQSIADTQYF; CDR3 DNA: TGTGCCAGCAGTTCGACCCAGAGCATCGCAGATACGCAGTATTTT
clone size: few; J gene: TRBJ2-1; D gene: TRBD1; V gene: TRBV29-1; CDR3 protein: CSVETGGLREQFF; CDR3 DNA: TGCAGCGTTGAGACAGGGGGCCTTCGGGAGCAGTTCTTC
clone size: .; J gene: TRBJ2-7; D gene: .; V gene: TRBV6-5; CDR3 protein: CASSYGVEQYF; CDR3 DNA: TGTGCCAGCAGTTACGGGGTCGAGCAGTACTTC
clone size: many; J gene: TRBJ2-2; D gene: TRBD2; V gene: TRBV12-3/TRBV12-4; CDR3 protein: CASSQGLADTGELFF; CDR3 DNA: TGTGCCAGCAGCCAAGGACTAGCGGACACCGGGGAGCTGTTTTTT
clone size: .; J gene: TRBJ2-3; D gene: .; V gene: TRBV6-2/TRBV6-3; CDR3 protein: CASSYSALDSTDTQYF; CDR3 DNA: TGTGCCAGCAGTTACTCGGCTTTGGACAGCACAGATACGCAGTATTTT
clone size: .; J gene: TRBJ2-1; D gene: TRBD2; V gene: TRBV3-1; CDR3 protein: CASSQDLRPSGEQFF; CDR3 DNA: TGTGCCAGCAGCCAAGATCTGAGACCTAGCGGGGAGCAGTTCTTC
clone size: .; J gene: TRBJ2-5; D gene: .; V gene: TRBV18; CDR3 protein: CASSPSGEETQYF; CDR3 DNA: TGTGCCAGCTCACCGTCAGGGGAAGAGACCCAGTACTTC
clone size: many; J gene: TRBJ2-3; D gene: .; V gene: TRBV24-1; CDR3 protein: CATSDSTATDTDTQYF; CDR3 DNA: TGTGCCACCAGTGATTCCACCGCGACAGACACAGATACGCAGTATTTT
clone size: few; J gene: TRBJ2-1; D gene: .; V gene: TRBV11-2; CDR3 protein: CASSLGVSASYNEQFF; CDR3 DNA: TGTGCCAGCAGCTTAGGGGTTAGCGCCTCCTACAATGAGCAGTTCTTC
clone size: few; J gene: TRBJ2-3; D gene: .; V gene: TRBV27; CDR3 protein: CASSLRGDGAYF; CDR3 DNA: TGTGCCAGCAGTTTAAGGGGGGATGGTGCGTATTTT
clone size: many; J gene: TRBJ1-1; D gene: .; V gene: TRBV7-2; CDR3 protein: CASSYGRATEAFF; CDR3 DNA: TGTGCCAGCAGCTATGGGCGGGCCACTGAAGCTTTCTTT
clone size: .; J gene: TRBJ2-4; D gene: TRBD1; V gene: TRBV11-1; CDR3 protein: CASSYAGTGANIQYF; CDR3 DNA: TGTGCCAGCAGCTACGCCGGAACAGGGGCAAACATTCAGTACTTC
clone size: few; J gene: TRBJ2-7; D gene: TRBD1; V gene: TRBV6-5; CDR3 protein: CASSYSRQGPDEYF; CDR3 DNA: TGTGCCAGCAGTTACTCGAGACAGGGGCCCGATGAGTACTTC
clone size: .; J gene: TRBJ2-3; D gene: .; V gene: TRBV7-2; CDR3 protein: CASSLRATPRGTQYF; CDR3 DNA: TGTGCCAGCAGCTTAAGGGCAACCCCACGTGGTACGCAGTATTTT
clone size: few; J gene: TRBJ2-3; D gene: TRBD2; V gene: TRBV7-6; CDR3 protein: CASRKVGGTDTQYF; CDR3 DNA: TGTGCCAGCAGGAAGGTGGGGGGGACAGATACGCAGTATTTT
clone size: many; J gene: TRBJ2-1; D gene: TRBD1; V gene: TRBV15; CDR3 protein: CATSTDRGEDEQFF; CDR3 DNA: TGTGCCACCAGCACGGACAGGGGTGAGGATGAGCAGTTCTTC
clone size: many; J gene: TRBJ2-6; D gene: .; V gene: TRBV29-1; CDR3 protein: CSVDPGQHSGANVLTF; CDR3 DNA: TGCAGCGTTGACCCGGGACAACACTCTGGGGCCAACGTCCTGACTTTC
clone size: few; J gene: TRBJ1-3; D gene: .; V gene: TRBV5-1; CDR3 protein: CASRLSPWVYGNTIYF; CDR3 DNA: TGCGCCAGCAGGTTGTCCCCTTGGGTCTATGGAAACACCATATATTTT
clone size: many; J gene: TRBJ2-7; D gene: TRBD1; V gene: TRBV9; CDR3 protein: CASSVGGQGEYEQYF; CDR3 DNA: TGTGCCAGCAGCGTAGGAGGACAGGGGGAATACGAGCAGTACTTC
clone size: .; J gene: TRBJ2-1; D gene: TRBD1; V gene: TRBV7-7; CDR3 protein: CASSPPNRGHEQFF; CDR3 DNA: TGTGCTAGCAGCCCCCCCAACAGGGGACATGAGCAGTTCTTC
clone size: many; J gene: TRBJ1-2; D gene: TRBD1; V gene: TRBV12-3/TRBV12-4; CDR3 protein: CASRGTGDNYGYTF; CDR3 DNA: TGTGCCAGCAGGGGGACAGGGGATAACTATGGCTACACCTTC
clone size: .; J gene: TRBJ2-1; D gene: TRBD2; V gene: TRBV3-1; CDR3 protein: CASSQSGTSGGRNEQFF; CDR3 DNA: TGTGCCAGCAGCCAATCCGGGACTAGCGGGGGACGGAATGAGCAGTTCTTC
clone size: few; J gene: TRBJ1-5; D gene: TRBD1; V gene: TRBV28; CDR3 protein: CASSPPGTEIQPQHF; CDR3 DNA: TGTGCCAGCAGCCCCCCAGGGACAGAGATTCAGCCCCAGCATTTT
clone size: few; J gene: TRBJ1-1; D gene: .; V gene: TRBV6-1; CDR3 protein: CASTEGLGPAFF; CDR3 DNA: TGTGCCAGCACCGAAGGCCTCGGCCCAGCTTTCTTT
clone size: .; J gene: TRBJ1-1; D gene: .; V gene: TRBV29-1; CDR3 protein: CSGRILTTNTEAFF; CDR3 DNA: TGCAGCGGACGGATACTAACAACGAACACTGAAGCTTTCTTT
clone size: many; J gene: TRBJ2-1; D gene: .; V gene: TRBV20-1; CDR3 protein: CSARDREQFF; CDR3 DNA: TGCAGTGCTAGAGATCGAGAGCAGTTCTTC